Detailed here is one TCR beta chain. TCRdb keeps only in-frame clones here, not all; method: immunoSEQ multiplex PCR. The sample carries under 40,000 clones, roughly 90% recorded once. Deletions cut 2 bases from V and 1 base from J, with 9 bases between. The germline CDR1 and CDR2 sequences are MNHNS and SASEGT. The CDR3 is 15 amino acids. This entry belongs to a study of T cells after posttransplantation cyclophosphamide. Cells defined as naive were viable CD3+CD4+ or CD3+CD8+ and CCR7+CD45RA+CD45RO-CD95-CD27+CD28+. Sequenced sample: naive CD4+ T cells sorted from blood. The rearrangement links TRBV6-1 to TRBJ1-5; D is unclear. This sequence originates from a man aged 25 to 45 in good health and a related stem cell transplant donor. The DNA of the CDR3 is TGTGCCAGCAGTGAAATGTCCAGGAGCAATCAGCCCCAGCATTTT. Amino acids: CASSEMSRSNQPQHF.